This passage covers 15 T cell receptor beta chains from one sample sequenced in a study of a mutant IDH1 vaccine in newly diagnosed glioma. These TCRs are of unknown antigen specificity. Time point noted: week 5, during vaccination. The content of each vaccine dose was 300 ug of mutant IDH1 20-mer peptide, and topical imiquimod accompanied it. Profiling relied on immunoSEQ multiplex PCR, and the TCRdb table lists in-frame clones only, not all of them. The data hold under 95,000 clones, with 75% to 95% observed a single time. The sequencing here drew on PBMCs, taken from a glioma patient whose treatment included an IDH1 peptide vaccine. Every receptor here comes from a woman aged 45-65 years with glioma.

The chain's CDR3 is CASSQIGTGGWGTEAFF. The CDR3 nucleotides read TGTGCCAGCAGTCAGATCGGGACAGGGGGCTGGGGCACTGAAGCTTTCTTT. The V gene is TRBV7-9, the J gene TRBJ1-1, with 12 bases identical to TRBD1. Germline V gives CDR1 SEHNR, CDR2 FQNEAQ (reference sequence). Trimming cost V 6 bases and J 4 bases; bases outside gene matches: 12. The CDR3 totals 17 residues.

The CDR3, as DNA: TGTGCCAGCAGCGTAGAATTGACTAGCGGGGTTAAGGGGGAGCAGTTCTTC. Translating it yields CASSVELTSGVKGEQFF. The chain joins TRBV9 to TRBJ2-1, with TRBD2 matching 11 bases. The junction had 12 bases not matched to a gene; V was cut back by 0 bases and J by 10 bases. Germline-derived CDR1 and CDR2 are SGDLS and YYNGEE. The CDR3 is 17 residues long.

J is TRBJ2-1 and V is TRBV28; D possibly corresponds to TRBD1 (5 bases). Trimming shortened V by 7 bases and J by 5 bases, and 15 bases separated the two germline ends. Germline CDR1 is MDHEN and CDR2 is SYDVKM. This CDR3 spans 14 amino acids. CDR3 in amino acids: CASTFGDRNNEQFF. The CDR3 coding sequence is TGTGCCAGCACTTTTGGAGACAGAAACAATGAGCAGTTCTTC.

The V gene is TRBV19, the J gene TRBJ1-5; no clear D. This CDR3 has 13 amino acids. V was clipped by 5 bases and J by 4 bases, with 9 bases between them. CDR1 and CDR2 from the germline V gene are LNHDA and SQIVND (reference sequence). As DNA, the CDR3 is TGTGCCAGTAGTTACGGTTTGAATCAGCCCCAGCATTTT. This sequence encodes CASSYGLNQPQHF.

V is TRBV2 and J is TRBJ2-3; 8 bases align to TRBD2. The CDR3 contains 17 residues. From germline, CDR1 is SNHLY and CDR2 FYNNEI. Unmatched junction bases numbered 17, after V lost 9 bases and J lost 3 bases. In DNA, the CDR3 is TGTGCCAGAAGGGACCCACGGAGCGGGAGAGGTACAGATACGCAGTATTTT. It codes for CARRDPRSGRGTDTQYF.

The chain couples TRBV6-1 to TRBJ1-2; 8 nucleotides align to TRBD1. Per germline, CDR1 MNHNS and CDR2 SASEGT. The CDR3 runs to 13 residues. V was pared by 4 bases and J by 7 bases, with 5 bases of the junction left unmatched. The CDR3 sequence: CASSVDRGGGYTF. CDR3 bases: TGTGCCAGCAGTGTCGACAGGGGAGGTGGCTACACCTTC.

The rearrangement links TRBV15 to TRBJ2-7; the D gene is possibly TRBD2 (6 bases). Per the germline V gene, CDR1 is LNHNV and CDR2 is YYDKDF (reference sequence). Trimming pared 3 bases from V and 7 bases from J, leaving 19 bases between. CDR3 length: 15 residues. The CDR3 here is CATSSLWRGMEEQYF. The CDR3 coding sequence is TGTGCCACCAGCAGCCTCTGGAGGGGTATGGAGGAGCAGTACTTC. Based on the CDR3 plus reference TRBV15 and TRBJ2-7, the full variable domain is DAMVIQNPRYQVTQFGKPVTLSCSQTLNHNVMYWYQQKSSQAPKLLFHYYDKDFNNEADTPDNFQSRRPNTSFCFLDIRSPGLGDTAMYLCATSSLWRGMEEQYFGPGTRLTVT.

The V call is TRBV25-1, the J call TRBJ2-3; D not certain. The CDR3 has 13 amino acids. Germline V gene data show CDR1 as MGHDK and CDR2 as SYGVNS. With 6 bases removed from V and 2 bases from J, the gap between germline ends came to 9 bases. The CDR3 sequence is CASRETNTDTQYF. The CDR3 nucleotides are TGTGCCAGCAGAGAGACAAACACAGATACGCAGTATTTT.

To note about this clone: The same CDR3 can be traced to other DNA sequences in this sample. The J gene is TRBJ2-5, the V gene TRBV13, with 8 bases fitting TRBD1. The CDR3 loop spans 15 amino acids. V lost 6 bases, J lost 4 bases, and 10 bases stayed unmatched. Germline V gene sequence: CDR1 PRHDT, CDR2 FYEKMQ (reference sequence). The CDR3 protein is CASSLDRERGETQYF. CDR3 DNA: TGTGCCAGCAGTCTGGACAGGGAACGCGGAGAGACCCAGTACTTC.

V and J are TRBV6-1 and TRBJ1-6, with D perhaps matching TRBD1 (5 bases). CDR3 length: 19 amino acids. V lost 2 bases and J lost 0, with 17 bases in between. Germline V gene data show CDR1 as MNHNS and CDR2 as SASEGT. The CDR3 DNA follows: TGTGCCAGCAGTGAATTTTTGGGACGTCCTAGCTCCTATAATTCACCCCTCCACTTT. Translated: CASSEFLGRPSSYNSPLHF.

The chain combines TRBV10-3 with TRBJ2-7; 8 nucleotides line up with TRBD1. Germline V gene lookup returns CDR1 ENHRY and CDR2 SYGVKD. This CDR3 spans 13 amino acids. V was pared by 11 bases and J by 3 bases, with 9 bases of the junction left unmatched. The CDR3 nucleotides read TGTGCCGTAGAGGACAGGGAGAGCTACGAGCAGTACTTC. Translation: CAVEDRESYEQYF.

The rearrangement joins TRBV7-6 to TRBJ2-7, with 8 bases lining up with TRBD1. Germline V gene lookup returns CDR1 SGHVS and CDR2 FNYEAQ. The length of the CDR3 is 14 residues. Trimming at V came to 2 bases and at J to 2 bases, leaving 2 bases not matched to a gene. CDR3 sequence reads: CASSLQGAPYEQYF. CDR3 nucleotides: TGTGCCAGCAGCTTACAGGGGGCCCCCTACGAGCAGTACTTC.

This chain uses TRBV27 with TRBJ1-5, with D hard to call. This CDR3 is 15 amino acids long. V lost 4 bases to trimming and J lost 0 bases, with 10 bases between them. Germline V gives CDR1 MNHEY, CDR2 SMNVEV (reference sequence). CDR3 DNA sequence: TGTGCCAGCAGTTCTCTCGGATATAGCAATCAGCCCCAGCATTTT. Translation gives CASSSLGYSNQPQHF.

The chain joins TRBV11-2 to TRBJ1-5, with D tentatively TRBD1 (5 bases). The CDR3 spans 16 residues. Germline CDR1 is SGHAT and CDR2 is FQNNGV. Trimming shortened V by 5 bases and J by 2 bases, and 16 bases separated the two germline ends. The CDR3 protein is CASSKAGQGGNQPQHF. DNA of the CDR3: TGTGCCAGCAGCAAGGCCGGGCAGGGAGGCAATCAGCCCCAGCATTTT.

V and J are TRBV6-1 and TRBJ1-1; 11 bases fit TRBD1. Germline assignment: CDR1 MNHNS and CDR2 SASEGT. CDR3 length: 12 residues. The trim removed 8 bases at V and 12 bases at J, leaving 8 bases unmatched. Written as DNA, the CDR3 is TGTGCCAGCGGGGACAGGGGGATTTGGACTTTCTTT. Translation gives CASGDRGIWTFF.